Listed below are T cell receptor beta chains from one sample, sequenced in a study of graft-versus-host responses after intestinal transplantation. TCRdb's copy holds only in-frame clones and misses some; the assay was immunoSEQ multiplex PCR. The repertoire has more than 20,000 clones, approximately 89% of them found once; the top ten carry under 6.5%. The material was PBMCs, obtained roughly 64 days after intestinal transplantation. Receptors originate from a human patient who received an intestinal transplant, so some T cells may come from the graft donor. Each CDR3 is given with its conserved first and last residue. The order of the fields is CDR3 protein, CDR3 DNA, clone size, D gene, V gene, CDR3 length, J gene. The D gene is left open where the match is weak. Part of the rows lack a size; the others show once, few, many or a class for expanded clones.

CDR3aa: CASSPYTEAFF
CDR3nt: TGTGCCAGCTCACCTTACACTGAAGCTTTCTTT
abundance: .
d_gene: .
v_gene: TRBV18
len: 11
j_gene: TRBJ1-1

CDR3aa: CASNETVPYEQYF
CDR3nt: TGTGCCAGCAATGAGACAGTACCCTACGAGCAGTACTTC
abundance: .
d_gene: .
v_gene: TRBV6-4
len: 13
j_gene: TRBJ2-7

CDR3aa: CASSLELYERNYNEQFF
CDR3nt: TGTGCCAGCAGCTTAGAGCTTTACGAGCGCAATTACAATGAGCAGTTCTTC
abundance: .
d_gene: .
v_gene: TRBV7-2
len: 17
j_gene: TRBJ2-1

CDR3aa: CASSPRGEGEQYF
CDR3nt: TGTGCCAGCAGCCCCAGGGGAGAGGGCGAGCAGTACTTC
abundance: .
d_gene: .
v_gene: TRBV7-9
len: 13
j_gene: TRBJ2-7

CDR3aa: CASSLRGLDYEQYF
CDR3nt: TGTGCCAGCAGCTTGCGGGGACTGGACTACGAGCAGTACTTC
abundance: .
d_gene: .
v_gene: TRBV5-5
len: 14
j_gene: TRBJ2-7

CDR3aa: CASMGATEAFF
CDR3nt: TGTGCCAGCATGGGGGCCACTGAAGCTTTCTTT
abundance: .
d_gene: .
v_gene: TRBV27
len: 11
j_gene: TRBJ1-1

CDR3aa: CASSVTGVGGYEQYF
CDR3nt: TGTGCCAGCAGCGTCACAGGGGTAGGGGGCTACGAGCAGTACTTC
abundance: .
d_gene: TRBD1
v_gene: TRBV7-2
len: 15
j_gene: TRBJ2-7

CDR3aa: CASSPFAQVTDTQYF
CDR3nt: TGTGCCAGCTCACCGTTCGCACAGGTAACAGATACGCAGTATTTT
abundance: .
d_gene: .
v_gene: TRBV18
len: 15
j_gene: TRBJ2-3

CDR3aa: CASSLAHGSEQYF
CDR3nt: TGTGCCAGCAGCTTAGCGCACGGCAGCGAGCAGTACTTC
abundance: .
d_gene: .
v_gene: TRBV7-9
len: 13
j_gene: TRBJ2-7

CDR3aa: CASSQPGTTQETQYF
CDR3nt: TGCGCCAGCAGCCAACCAGGGACTACCCAAGAGACCCAGTACTTC
abundance: .
d_gene: TRBD2
v_gene: TRBV4-1
len: 15
j_gene: TRBJ2-5

CDR3aa: CASQTLAGGPPYNEQFF
CDR3nt: TGTGCCAGCCAAACCCTAGCGGGGGGGCCCCCCTACAATGAGCAGTTCTTC
abundance: .
d_gene: TRBD2
v_gene: TRBV7-2
len: 17
j_gene: TRBJ2-1

CDR3aa: CASSMTPSGLSYNEQFF
CDR3nt: TGTGCCAGCAGCATGACCCCGTCGGGACTCTCGTACAATGAGCAGTTCTTC
abundance: .
d_gene: .
v_gene: TRBV7-2
len: 17
j_gene: TRBJ2-1

CDR3aa: CASSLGGGNQPQHF
CDR3nt: TGTGCCAGCAGCCTTGGGGGGGGCAATCAGCCCCAGCATTTT
abundance: .
d_gene: .
v_gene: TRBV11-2
len: 14
j_gene: TRBJ1-5

CDR3aa: CSAWDQSQETQYF
CDR3nt: TGCAGCGCGTGGGATCAGAGTCAAGAGACCCAGTACTTC
abundance: .
d_gene: .
v_gene: TRBV29-1
len: 13
j_gene: TRBJ2-5

CDR3aa: CASRTGDQPQHF
CDR3nt: TGTGCCAGCAGGACAGGGGATCAGCCCCAGCATTTT
abundance: .
d_gene: TRBD1
v_gene: TRBV27
len: 12
j_gene: TRBJ1-5

CDR3aa: CASSDDRDRETQYF
CDR3nt: TGTGCCAGCAGCGACGACCGGGATCGAGAGACCCAGTACTTC
abundance: once
d_gene: .
v_gene: TRBV5-8
len: 14
j_gene: TRBJ2-5

CDR3aa: CASSIGVGNTGELFF
CDR3nt: TGTGCCAGTAGTATTGGTGTGGGAAACACCGGGGAGCTGTTTTTT
abundance: .
d_gene: .
v_gene: TRBV19
len: 15
j_gene: TRBJ2-2

CDR3aa: CASSEGTVYGYTF
CDR3nt: TGCGCCAGCAGCGAAGGGACGGTCTATGGCTACACCTTC
abundance: .
d_gene: .
v_gene: TRBV10-2
len: 13
j_gene: TRBJ1-2

CDR3aa: CASSSGQGPNSPLHF
CDR3nt: TGTGCCAGCAGCTCGGGACAGGGCCCTAATTCACCCCTCCACTTT
abundance: .
d_gene: TRBD1
v_gene: TRBV7-2
len: 15
j_gene: TRBJ1-6

CDR3aa: CASSFKLAGGPEQFF
CDR3nt: TGTGCCAGCAGTTTTAAGCTAGCGGGGGGGCCTGAGCAGTTCTTC
abundance: .
d_gene: TRBD2
v_gene: TRBV27
len: 15
j_gene: TRBJ2-1

CDR3aa: CASSEIFPDTSGANVLTF
CDR3nt: TGTGCCAGCAGTGAGATTTTCCCGGACACCTCTGGGGCCAACGTCCTGACTTTC
abundance: once
d_gene: .
v_gene: TRBV2
len: 18
j_gene: TRBJ2-6

CDR3aa: CASVAGVSTGELFF
CDR3nt: TGTGCCAGCGTAGCGGGGGTGTCCACCGGGGAGCTGTTTTTT
abundance: .
d_gene: TRBD2
v_gene: TRBV6-1
len: 14
j_gene: TRBJ2-2

CDR3aa: CASSSIAGGRYEQYF
CDR3nt: TGTGCCAGCAGTTCCATAGCGGGGGGCCGTTACGAGCAGTACTTC
abundance: few
d_gene: TRBD2
v_gene: TRBV27
len: 15
j_gene: TRBJ2-7

CDR3aa: CASSLYGGQTDTQYF
CDR3nt: TGTGCCAGCAGCTTGTACGGGGGGCAAACAGATACGCAGTATTTT
abundance: .
d_gene: .
v_gene: TRBV5-6
len: 15
j_gene: TRBJ2-3

CDR3aa: CASSVPGLASEQFF
CDR3nt: TGTGCCAGCAGCGTGCCGGGACTAGCATCCGAGCAGTTCTTC
abundance: .
d_gene: TRBD2
v_gene: TRBV7-2
len: 14
j_gene: TRBJ2-1

CDR3aa: CASAFGRGSYEQYF
CDR3nt: TGTGCCAGCGCCTTCGGCAGGGGATCCTACGAGCAGTACTTC
abundance: .
d_gene: .
v_gene: TRBV5-6
len: 14
j_gene: TRBJ2-7

CDR3aa: CASSDGQPDPIWGYTF
CDR3nt: TGTGCCAGCAGTGACGGGCAGCCCGACCCTATTTGGGGCTACACCTTC
abundance: .
d_gene: .
v_gene: TRBV2
len: 16
j_gene: TRBJ1-2

CDR3aa: CASRRVGPDTQYF
CDR3nt: TGTGCCAGCAGGAGGGTGGGCCCAGATACGCAGTATTTT
abundance: .
d_gene: .
v_gene: TRBV7-4
len: 13
j_gene: TRBJ2-3

CDR3aa: CASSEAGGHTDTQYF
CDR3nt: TGTGCCAGCAGTGAAGCGGGGGGGCACACAGATACGCAGTATTTT
abundance: .
d_gene: .
v_gene: TRBV6-1
len: 15
j_gene: TRBJ2-3

CDR3aa: CAWSVPMGYGYTF
CDR3nt: TGTGCCTGGAGTGTACCTATGGGCTATGGCTACACCTTC
abundance: .
d_gene: .
v_gene: TRBV30
len: 13
j_gene: TRBJ1-2

CDR3aa: CAGSAPGDRPIRDYNEQYF
CDR3nt: TGTGCCGGCTCAGCTCCAGGGGACAGGCCAATCCGGGACTACAACGAGCAGTACTTC
abundance: .
d_gene: .
v_gene: TRBV18
len: 19
j_gene: TRBJ2-7

CDR3aa: CASSFRTMGEQYF
CDR3nt: TGTGCCAGCAGCTTTCGGACGATGGGGGAGCAGTACTTC
abundance: few
d_gene: .
v_gene: TRBV5-8
len: 13
j_gene: TRBJ2-7

CDR3aa: CAISEAGGTGGYTF
CDR3nt: TGTGCCATCAGTGAGGCCGGGGGAACCGGGGGCTACACCTTC
abundance: once
d_gene: .
v_gene: TRBV10-3
len: 14
j_gene: TRBJ1-2

CDR3aa: CASRDRVSTDTQYF
CDR3nt: TGCGCCAGCAGGGACAGGGTTAGCACAGATACGCAGTATTTT
abundance: .
d_gene: TRBD1
v_gene: TRBV5-1
len: 14
j_gene: TRBJ2-3

CDR3aa: CASSLRRELSYEQYF
CDR3nt: TGTGCCAGCAGCCTAAGGCGGGAGTTATCCTACGAGCAGTACTTC
abundance: once
d_gene: TRBD2
v_gene: TRBV5-4
len: 15
j_gene: TRBJ2-7